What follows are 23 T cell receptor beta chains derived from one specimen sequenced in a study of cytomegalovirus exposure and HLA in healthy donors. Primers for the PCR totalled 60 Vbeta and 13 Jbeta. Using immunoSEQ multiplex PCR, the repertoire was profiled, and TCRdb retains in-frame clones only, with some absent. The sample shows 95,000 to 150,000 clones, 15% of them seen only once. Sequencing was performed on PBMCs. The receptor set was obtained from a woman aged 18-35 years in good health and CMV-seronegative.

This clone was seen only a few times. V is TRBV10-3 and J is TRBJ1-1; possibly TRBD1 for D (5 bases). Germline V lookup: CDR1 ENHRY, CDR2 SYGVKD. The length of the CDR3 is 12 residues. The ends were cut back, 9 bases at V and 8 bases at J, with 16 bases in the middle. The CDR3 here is CAISLGAGEAFF. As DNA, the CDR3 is TGTGCCATTTCCCTCGGTGCAGGGGAAGCTTTCTTT.

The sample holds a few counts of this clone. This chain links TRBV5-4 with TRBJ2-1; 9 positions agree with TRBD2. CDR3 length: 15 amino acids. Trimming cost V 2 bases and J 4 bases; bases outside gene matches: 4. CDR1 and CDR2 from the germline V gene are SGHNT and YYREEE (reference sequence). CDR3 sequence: CASSLSSGAYNEQFF. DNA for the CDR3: TGTGCCAGCAGCTTATCTAGCGGGGCGTACAATGAGCAGTTCTTC.

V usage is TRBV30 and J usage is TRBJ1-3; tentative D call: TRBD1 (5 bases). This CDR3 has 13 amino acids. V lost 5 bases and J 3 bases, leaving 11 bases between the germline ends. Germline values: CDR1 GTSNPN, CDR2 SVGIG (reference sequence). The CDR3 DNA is TGTGCCTGGCAAACAGGCGGTGGAAACACCATATATTTT. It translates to CAWQTGGGNTIYF.

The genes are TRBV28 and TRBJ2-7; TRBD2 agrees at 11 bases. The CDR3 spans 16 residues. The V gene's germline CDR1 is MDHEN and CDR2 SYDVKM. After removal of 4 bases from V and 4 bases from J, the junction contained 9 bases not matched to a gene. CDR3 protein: CASSSATSGVSYEQYF. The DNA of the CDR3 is TGTGCCAGCAGTTCTGCGACTAGCGGGGTTTCTTACGAGCAGTACTTC. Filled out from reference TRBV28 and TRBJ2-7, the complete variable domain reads DVKVTQSSRYLVKRTGEKVFLECVQDMDHENMFWYRQDPGLGLRLIYFSYDVKMKEKGDIPEGYSVSREKKERFSLILESASTNQTSMYLCASSSATSGVSYEQYFGPGTRLTVT.

CDR3 DNA sequence: TGTGCCAGCAGTGAATGGCTCTCCTACGAGCAGTACTTC. Protein: CASSEWLSYEQYF. The rearrangement links TRBV6-1 to TRBJ2-7; D not certain. The CDR3 is 13 amino acids. V was clipped by 2 bases and J by 0 bases, with 5 bases between them. The V gene's germline CDR1 is MNHNS and CDR2 SASEGT.

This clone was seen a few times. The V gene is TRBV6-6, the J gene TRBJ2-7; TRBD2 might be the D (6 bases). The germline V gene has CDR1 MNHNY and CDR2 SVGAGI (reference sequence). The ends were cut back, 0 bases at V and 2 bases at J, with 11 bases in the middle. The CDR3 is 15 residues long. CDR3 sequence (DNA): TGTGCCAGCAGTTACTCGGGCGGGGACGCCTACGAGCAGTACTTC. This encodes CASSYSGGDAYEQYF.

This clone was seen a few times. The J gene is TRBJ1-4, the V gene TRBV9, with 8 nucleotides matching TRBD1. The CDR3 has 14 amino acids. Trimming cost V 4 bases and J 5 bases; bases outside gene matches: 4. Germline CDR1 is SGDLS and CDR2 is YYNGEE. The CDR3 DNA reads TGTGCCAGCAGCACCAGGACAGGGAATGAAAAACTGTTTTTT. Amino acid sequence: CASSTRTGNEKLFF.

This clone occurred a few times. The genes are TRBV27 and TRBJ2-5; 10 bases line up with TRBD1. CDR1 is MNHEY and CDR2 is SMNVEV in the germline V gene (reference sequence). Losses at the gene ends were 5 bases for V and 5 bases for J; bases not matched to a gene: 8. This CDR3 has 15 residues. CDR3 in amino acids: CASSPETGGRETQYF. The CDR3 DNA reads TGTGCCAGCAGTCCGGAGACAGGGGGCCGGGAGACCCAGTACTTC.

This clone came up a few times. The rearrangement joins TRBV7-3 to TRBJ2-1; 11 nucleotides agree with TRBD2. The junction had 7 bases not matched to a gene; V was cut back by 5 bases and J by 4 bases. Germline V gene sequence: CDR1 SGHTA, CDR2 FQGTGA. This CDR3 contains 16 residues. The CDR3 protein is CASSLGGTSGYNEQFF. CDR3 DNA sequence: TGTGCCAGCAGCCTAGGGGGGACTAGCGGATACAATGAGCAGTTCTTC. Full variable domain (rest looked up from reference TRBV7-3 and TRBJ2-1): GAGVSQTPSNKVTEKGKYVELRCDPISGHTALYWYRQSLGQGPEFLIYFQGTGAADDSGLPNDRFFAVRPEGSVSTLKIQRTERGDSAVYLCASSLGGTSGYNEQFFGPGTRLTVL.

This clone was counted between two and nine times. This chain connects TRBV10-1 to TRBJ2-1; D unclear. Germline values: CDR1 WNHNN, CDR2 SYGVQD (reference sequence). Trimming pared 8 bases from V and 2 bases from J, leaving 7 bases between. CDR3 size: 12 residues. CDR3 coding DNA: TGCGCCAGCGGGCTCCCCTACAATGAGCAGTTCTTC. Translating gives CASGLPYNEQFF.

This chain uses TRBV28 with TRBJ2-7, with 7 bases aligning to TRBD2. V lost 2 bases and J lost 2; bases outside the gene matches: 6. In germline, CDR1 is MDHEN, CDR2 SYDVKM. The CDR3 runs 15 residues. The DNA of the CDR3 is TGTGCCAGCAGTTTACGACTAGCCGAAACCTACGAGCAGTACTTC. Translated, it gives CASSLRLAETYEQYF.

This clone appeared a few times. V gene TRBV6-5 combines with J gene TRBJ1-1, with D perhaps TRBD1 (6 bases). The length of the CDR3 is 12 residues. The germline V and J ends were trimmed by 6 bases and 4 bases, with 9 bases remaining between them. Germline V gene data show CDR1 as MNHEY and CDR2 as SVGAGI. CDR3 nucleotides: TGTGCCAGCAGCCCGGACAGCACTGAAGCTTTCTTT. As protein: CASSPDSTEAFF.

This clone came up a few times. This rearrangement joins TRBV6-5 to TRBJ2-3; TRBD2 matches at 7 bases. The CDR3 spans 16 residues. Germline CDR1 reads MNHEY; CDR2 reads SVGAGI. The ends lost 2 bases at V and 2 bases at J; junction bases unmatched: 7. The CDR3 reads CASSYGQRGVTDTQYF. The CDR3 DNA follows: TGTGCCAGCAGTTACGGCCAGCGGGGAGTCACAGATACGCAGTATTTT.

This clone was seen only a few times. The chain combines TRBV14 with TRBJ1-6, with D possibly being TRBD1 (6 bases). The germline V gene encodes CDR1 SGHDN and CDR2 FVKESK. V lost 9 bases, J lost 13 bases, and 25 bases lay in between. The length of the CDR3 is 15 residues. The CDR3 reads CARRPDRTPFGPLHF. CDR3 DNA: TGTGCCAGACGTCCCGACAGGACCCCCTTTGGGCCCCTCCACTTT.

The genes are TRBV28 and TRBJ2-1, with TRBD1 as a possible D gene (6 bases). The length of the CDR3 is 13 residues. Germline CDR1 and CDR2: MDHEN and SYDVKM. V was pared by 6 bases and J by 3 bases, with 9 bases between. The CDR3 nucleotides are TGTGCCAGCAGCCCAGGGGACTACAATGAGCAGTTCTTC. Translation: CASSPGDYNEQFF. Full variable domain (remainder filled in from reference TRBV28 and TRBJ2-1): DVKVTQSSRYLVKRTGEKVFLECVQDMDHENMFWYRQDPGLGLRLIYFSYDVKMKEKGDIPEGYSVSREKKERFSLILESASTNQTSMYLCASSPGDYNEQFFGPGTRLTVL.

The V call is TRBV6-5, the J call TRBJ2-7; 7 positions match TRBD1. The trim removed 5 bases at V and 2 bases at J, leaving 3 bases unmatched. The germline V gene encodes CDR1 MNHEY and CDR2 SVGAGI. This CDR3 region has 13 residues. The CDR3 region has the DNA TGTGCCAGCAGTCCCGACAGGGCCTACGAGCAGTACTTC. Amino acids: CASSPDRAYEQYF.

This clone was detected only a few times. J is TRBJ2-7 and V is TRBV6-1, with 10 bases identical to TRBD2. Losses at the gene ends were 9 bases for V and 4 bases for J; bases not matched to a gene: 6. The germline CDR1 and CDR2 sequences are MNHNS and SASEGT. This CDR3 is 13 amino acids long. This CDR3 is CASERGGLYEQYF. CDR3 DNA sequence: TGTGCCAGTGAGCGGGGGGGCCTGTACGAGCAGTACTTC.

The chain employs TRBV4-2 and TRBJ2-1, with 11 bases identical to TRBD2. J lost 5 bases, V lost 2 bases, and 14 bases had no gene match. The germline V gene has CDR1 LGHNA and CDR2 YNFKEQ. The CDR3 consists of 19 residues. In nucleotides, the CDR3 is TGTGCCAGCAGCCAACTAGGGGGCACTGGGACTAGCGGCCACAATGAGCAGTTCTTC. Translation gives CASSQLGGTGTSGHNEQFF.

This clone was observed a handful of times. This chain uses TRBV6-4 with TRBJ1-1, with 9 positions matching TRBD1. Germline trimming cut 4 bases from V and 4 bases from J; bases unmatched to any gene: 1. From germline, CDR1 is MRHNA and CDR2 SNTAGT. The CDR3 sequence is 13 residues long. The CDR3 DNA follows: TGTGCCAGCAGTGCGGGACAGGGCACTGAAGCTTTCTTT. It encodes CASSAGQGTEAFF.

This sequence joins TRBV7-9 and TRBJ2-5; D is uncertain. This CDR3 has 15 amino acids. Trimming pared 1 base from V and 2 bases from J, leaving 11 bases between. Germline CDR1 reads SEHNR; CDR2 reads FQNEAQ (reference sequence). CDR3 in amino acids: CASSLGATVQETQYF. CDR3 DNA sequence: TGTGCCAGCAGCTTAGGGGCGACCGTTCAAGAGACCCAGTACTTC.

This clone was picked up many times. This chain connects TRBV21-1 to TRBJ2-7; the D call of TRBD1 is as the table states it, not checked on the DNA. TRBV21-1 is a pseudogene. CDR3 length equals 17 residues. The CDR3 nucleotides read TGTGCCAGCACCTTTAAATCAAGGGGACAGGGTGGCCACGAGCAGTACTTC. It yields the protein CASTFKSRGQGGHEQYF.

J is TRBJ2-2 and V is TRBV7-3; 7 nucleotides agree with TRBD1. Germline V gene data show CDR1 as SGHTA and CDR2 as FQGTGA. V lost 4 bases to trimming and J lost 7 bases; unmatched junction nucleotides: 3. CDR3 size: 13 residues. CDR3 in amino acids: CASSSNRGGELFF. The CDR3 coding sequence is TGTGCCAGCAGCTCTAACAGGGGCGGGGAGCTGTTTTTT.

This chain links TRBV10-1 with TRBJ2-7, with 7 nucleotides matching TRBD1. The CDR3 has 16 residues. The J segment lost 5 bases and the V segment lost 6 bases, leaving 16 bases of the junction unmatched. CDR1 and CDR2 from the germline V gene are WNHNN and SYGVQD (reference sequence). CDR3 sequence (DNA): TGCGCCAGCAGCCCCACCACGGGAAGGGGGCCCAACGAGCAGTACTTC. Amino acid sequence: CASSPTTGRGPNEQYF.